Below are 2 T cell receptor beta chains sequenced from a single sample in a study of naive and memory T cell subsets. Four PCR rounds used nested alpha and beta constant region primers plus the SP2 primer. TCRdb reanalysed the UMI-ligation and nested PCR reads using MiXCR and keeps one entry per CDR3 protein. The table has 14,000 or so distinct CDR3 sequences, more than 4% seen once. Treatment of the sample: skin biopsy from PPD injection site in Mantoux-positive individual. TCR cDNA received a 3' ligated oligonucleotide that carried a UMI. Here the sequenced sample was skin, taken from a tuberculin skin test site. These receptors came from an adult in good health.

This clonotype has ten or more counts. The CDR3 protein is CASSRDSSTDTQYF. Here the CDR3 DNA reads TGTGCCAGCAGCAGGGACTCGAGCACAGATACGCAGTATTTT. The V and J genes are TRBV7-3 and TRBJ2-3; tentative D call: TRBD2 (6 bases). The V end was cut by 5 bases, the J end by 0 bases, with 9 bases between. The CDR3 contains 14 residues. Per germline, CDR1 SGHTA and CDR2 FQGTGA.

The sample holds many counts of this clonotype. V is TRBV5-5 and J is TRBJ2-5; weak D call: TRBD2 (6 bases). Germline V CDR1 and CDR2: SGHKS, YYEKEE (reference sequence). The length of the CDR3 is 15 residues. V lost 4 bases to trimming and J lost 2 bases, with 15 bases between them. The CDR3: CASSLTATRQETQYF. For the CDR3, the DNA is TGTGCCAGCAGCCTCACGGCGACTAGGCAAGAGACCCAGTACTTC.